Listed below are T cell receptor beta chains from one sample, sequenced in a study of identical twins. TCRdb re-called the 5' RACE reads with MiXCR, one entry per CDR3 protein. The table lists some 600,000 distinct CDR3 sequences, about 7.1% of them singletons, with roughly 1.6% in the top ten. These data were also reused for a study on yellow fever vaccine responses in identical twins.

The source material was PBMCs. The receptors were sampled from a woman under 30 in good health. The CDR3 runs from the conserved cysteine through the conserved F or W. The D gene is left open where the match is weak. Clone size is shown for a subset of rows, as once, few, many or a class of expanded clone.

D	V	length	size	J	CDR3	DNA
TRBD2	TRBV7-7	15	few	TRBJ2-3	CASSSSAGVGDTQYF	TGTGCCAGCAGCTCATCAGCGGGAGTGGGAGATACGCAGTATTTT
TRBD1	TRBV2	13	-	TRBJ2-1	CASRTDRADEQFF	TGTGCCAGCAGGACGGACAGGGCAGATGAGCAGTTCTTC
-	TRBV6-1	14	many	TRBJ1-2	CASSPPTGQHGYTF	TGTGCCAGCAGCCCCCCGACAGGACAACATGGCTACACCTTC
-	TRBV29-1	17	few	TRBJ2-2	CSVGLKQQGYGTGELFF	TGCAGCGTTGGTCTGAAACAACAGGGATACGGAACCGGGGAGCTGTTTTTT
TRBD2	TRBV28	11	-	TRBJ2-1	CASSFRGREFF	TGTGCCAGCAGTTTCCGGGGGAGGGAGTTCTTC
TRBD1	TRBV5-1	13	-	TRBJ2-1	CASSFGGDREQFF	TGCGCCAGCAGCTTTGGGGGGGACAGGGAACAGTTCTTC
-	TRBV6-1	15	many	TRBJ1-5	CASRPYRDSNQPQHF	TGTGCCAGCAGACCCTACAGGGATAGCAATCAGCCCCAGCATTTT
TRBD1	TRBV7-9	15	-	TRBJ2-4	CASSRAGTEKNIQYF	TGTGCCAGCAGCCGAGCCGGGACAGAAAAAAACATTCAGTACTTC
TRBD2	TRBV12-3/TRBV12-4	16	few	TRBJ2-3	CASSDPTSGNPDTQYF	TGTGCCAGCAGTGACCCGACTAGCGGGAACCCAGATACGCAGTATTTT
TRBD2	TRBV12-3/TRBV12-4	16	few	TRBJ2-1	CASSFSRLAGNNEQFF	TGTGCCAGCAGTTTCTCACGGCTAGCGGGGAACAATGAGCAGTTCTTC
-	TRBV15	15	few	TRBJ2-1	CATSREASSYNEQFF	TGTGCCACCAGCAGAGAGGCTAGCTCCTACAATGAGCAGTTCTTC
-	TRBV6-1	14	few	TRBJ1-1	CASSEQVFSTEAFF	TGTGCCAGCAGTGAACAGGTGTTTTCCACTGAAGCTTTCTTT
-	TRBV6-1	17	many	TRBJ2-4	CASSEQPPGEGVDIQYF	TGTGCCAGCAGTGAACAACCCCCCGGGGAGGGGGTAGACATTCAGTACTTC
-	TRBV12-3/TRBV12-4	13	few	TRBJ2-1	CASSRTTDNEQFF	TGTGCCAGCAGCCGGACTACAGACAATGAGCAGTTCTTC
TRBD2	TRBV15	13	-	TRBJ2-1	CATGTSGRYEQFF	TGTGCCACCGGGACTAGCGGGAGATATGAGCAGTTCTTC
TRBD1	TRBV28	15	-	TRBJ2-5	CASRRTGGVQETQYF	TGTGCCAGCAGGCGGACAGGGGGCGTCCAAGAGACCCAGTACTTC
TRBD1	TRBV5-1	17	-	TRBJ1-1	CASSSKPGQGKNTEASF	TGCGCCAGCAGCTCGAAACCCGGACAGGGGAAGAACACTGAAGCTTCCTTT
TRBD2	TRBV15	20	few	TRBJ2-2	CATSEPGTSGSRANTGELFF	TGTGCCACCAGCGAACCCGGGACTAGCGGGAGTCGGGCGAACACCGGGGAGCTGTTTTTT
-	TRBV6-2/TRBV6-3	15	few	TRBJ2-4	CASSRPGTQPTIQYF	TGTGCCAGCAGCCGGCCCGGGACCCAACCCACCATTCAGTACTTC
-	TRBV3-1	13	many	TRBJ2-1	CASSQGGFHEQFF	TGTGCCAGCAGCCAAGGAGGTTTCCATGAGCAGTTCTTC
-	TRBV27	15	many	TRBJ1-1	CASSLSRGGNTEAFF	TGTGCCAGCAGTTTATCGAGAGGGGGGAACACTGAAGCTTTCTTT
TRBD2	TRBV7-8	17	few	TRBJ2-3	CASSLSGDLGGADTQYF	TGTGCCAGCAGCCTTAGCGGGGACCTCGGTGGCGCAGATACGCAGTATTTT
-	TRBV2	14	-	TRBJ1-5	CASTAVFSNQPQHF	TGTGCCAGCACGGCGGTTTTTAGCAATCAGCCCCAGCATTTT
TRBD1	TRBV5-1	15	few	TRBJ1-1	CASSLVGGKYTEAFF	TGCGCCAGCAGCTTGGTAGGGGGCAAGTACACTGAAGCTTTCTTT
-	TRBV7-6	13	-	TRBJ1-1	CASGVGMNTEAFF	TGTGCCAGCGGCGTGGGGATGAACACTGAAGCTTTCTTT
-	TRBV29-1	14	few	TRBJ2-2	CSVETGLRTGELFF	TGCAGCGTTGAAACGGGACTTCGCACCGGGGAGCTGTTTTTT
-	TRBV14	16	-	TRBJ2-1	CASSQVWASSYNEQFF	TGTGCCAGCAGCCAAGTCTGGGCTAGCTCCTACAATGAGCAGTTCTTC
-	TRBV7-9	15	few	TRBJ1-1	CASSPPTAMNTEAFF	TGTGCCAGCAGCCCCCCGACAGCAATGAACACTGAAGCTTTCTTT
TRBD2	TRBV29-1	13	many	TRBJ2-5	CSVAGGSGETQYF	TGCAGCGTTGCTGGCGGGAGCGGTGAGACCCAGTACTTC
-	TRBV20-1	13	many	TRBJ1-1	CSARDHKNTEAFF	TGCAGTGCTAGAGATCACAAGAACACTGAAGCTTTCTTT
-	TRBV4-1	19	few	TRBJ2-1	CASSQGGPQRDSSYNEQFF	TGCGCCAGCAGCCAAGGGGGGCCTCAGCGGGACAGCTCCTACAATGAGCAGTTCTTC
-	TRBV24-1	11	-	TRBJ2-1	CATSDSHEQFF	TGTGCCACCAGTGATTCCCATGAGCAGTTCTTC
TRBD1	TRBV28	13	many	TRBJ2-5	CASRRDRDETQYF	TGTGCCAGCAGAAGGGACAGGGATGAGACCCAGTACTTC
-	TRBV24-1	16	many	TRBJ1-2	CATSDPYTGANYGYTF	TGTGCCACCAGTGATCCGTACACGGGAGCTAACTATGGCTACACCTTC
-	TRBV15	12	many	TRBJ2-1	CATSRRLNEQFF	TGTGCCACCAGCAGACGGCTAAATGAGCAGTTCTTC
-	TRBV27	13	-	TRBJ1-5	CAAGWGRGQPQHF	TGTGCCGCGGGGTGGGGTAGGGGTCAGCCCCAGCATTTT
-	TRBV12-3/TRBV12-4	16	many	TRBJ2-1	CASSFGLLSSYNEQFF	TGTGCCAGCAGTTTCGGCCTCCTGAGCTCCTACAATGAGCAGTTCTTC
TRBD2	TRBV11-1	18	few	TRBJ2-1	CASSSPLGTSGTHNEQFF	TGTGCCAGCAGCTCACCATTGGGGACTAGCGGGACCCACAATGAGCAGTTCTTC
-	TRBV29-1	11	-	TRBJ2-3	CITDKSDTQYF	TGCATCACTGACAAATCAGATACGCAGTATTTT
TRBD1	TRBV19	14	-	TRBJ2-2	CASRDRGATGELFF	TGTGCCAGCCGGGACAGGGGAGCCACCGGGGAGCTGTTTTTT
-	TRBV5-5	15	few	TRBJ2-5	CASSLAPGVGETQYF	TGTGCCAGCAGCTTGGCCCCGGGAGTGGGGGAGACCCAGTACTTC
-	TRBV25-1	16	-	TRBJ2-1	CASSESGGAGYNEQFF	TGTGCCAGCAGTGAATCAGGTGGGGCGGGCTACAATGAGCAGTTCTTC
TRBD2	TRBV2	15	few	TRBJ2-1	CASKLTSGVYNEQFF	TGTGCCAGCAAACTTACTAGCGGGGTTTACAATGAGCAGTTCTTC
TRBD1	TRBV20-1	14	many	TRBJ2-7	CSALAGGASYEQYF	TGCAGTGCGTTGGCAGGGGGCGCGTCCTACGAGCAGTACTTC
-	TRBV25-1	15	-	TRBJ1-6	CASSDRGQGNSPLHF	TGTGCCAGCAGTGATCGGGGGCAGGGAAATTCACCCCTCCACTTT
TRBD2	TRBV7-9	14	-	TRBJ2-1	CASSSGSGRNEQFF	TGTGCCAGCAGCTCTGGTAGCGGGAGAAATGAGCAGTTCTTC
-	TRBV6-5	15	many	TRBJ2-3	CASSYRGAGGDTQYF	TGTGCCAGCAGTTACCGCGGGGCCGGGGGAGATACGCAGTATTTT
-	TRBV5-5	14	-	TRBJ2-1	CASSPMGVYNEQFF	TGTGCCAGCAGCCCCATGGGGGTCTACAATGAGCAGTTCTTC
-	TRBV5-1	12	many	TRBJ2-1	CASSLVGAEQFF	TGTGCCAGCAGTTTAGTGGGGGCTGAGCAGTTCTTC
-	TRBV12-3/TRBV12-4	11	many	TRBJ2-1	CASVGVNEQFF	TGTGCCAGCGTCGGGGTGAATGAGCAGTTCTTC
-	TRBV29-1	11	-	TRBJ2-7	CSVAAAYEQYF	TGCAGCGTTGCCGCAGCCTACGAGCAGTACTTC
-	TRBV11-2	17	-	TRBJ2-6	CASSWGSVQSGANVLTF	TGTGCCAGCAGTTGGGGCAGCGTCCAGTCTGGGGCCAACGTCCTGACTTTC
-	TRBV6-6	12	few	TRBJ2-2	CASEGVPGELFF	TGTGCCAGCGAGGGGGTCCCCGGGGAGCTGTTTTTT
-	TRBV27	14	-	TRBJ2-3	CASSRRGASDTQYF	TGTGCCAGCAGTCGACGGGGGGCATCAGATACGCAGTATTTT
-	TRBV10-3	14	few	TRBJ2-7	CAISEGLSSYEQYF	TGTGCCATCAGTGAAGGGTTAAGCTCCTACGAGCAGTACTTC